This passage covers 13 T cell receptor beta chains from one sample sequenced in a study of T cell responses to AZD1222 COVID-19 vaccine. The assay was immunoSEQ multiplex PCR, and TCRdb's table has in-frame clones only and misses some. The sample has 200,000 or so clones, 88% seen once; the top ten hold over 6%. Sequenced here: peripheral blood, sampled on day 0 of AZD1222 vaccination. The receptors originated from an adult in good health.

V and J are TRBV10-1 and TRBJ2-1, with no clear D. The CDR3 totals 16 residues. Germline CDR1 reads WNHNN; CDR2 reads SYGVQD (reference sequence). Between the trimmed V and J ends, which lost 0 bases and 5 bases, there was a span of 14 bases. The CDR3 loop is CASSESKDLEDNEQFF. CDR3 DNA sequence: TGCGCCAGCAGTGAGTCAAAGGATTTGGAAGACAATGAGCAGTTCTTC.

The V and J genes are TRBV6-1 and TRBJ1-6, with a tentative D call TRBD1 (6 bases). V lost 3 bases and J 5 bases, leaving 14 bases between the germline ends. The V gene's germline CDR1 is MNHNS and CDR2 SASEGT. This CDR3 spans 16 amino acids. In nucleotides, the CDR3 is TGTGCCAGCAGTGACAGCAGGGGAGTCGATAATTCACCCCTCCACTTT. Its protein is CASSDSRGVDNSPLHF.

The CDR3 here is CASSPGQLYEQYF. The CDR3 DNA sequence: TGCGCCAGCAGCCCCGGACAGCTGTACGAGCAGTACTTC. This sequence joins TRBV10-2 and TRBJ2-7, with D possibly being TRBD1 (6 bases). V dropped 6 bases and J dropped 4 bases, with 13 bases sitting between them. This CDR3 is built from 13 residues. Germline V gene sequence: CDR1 WSHSY, CDR2 SAAADI.

This chain connects TRBV3-1 (or the pseudogene TRBV3-2) to TRBJ1-6; D is uncertain. Deletions cut 1 base from V and 7 bases from J, with 20 bases between. The CDR3 loop spans 18 amino acids. Looked up from germline, CDR1 is LGHDT and CDR2 is YNNKEL (reference sequence). The CDR3 region is CASSQVSTVGIRNSPLHF. In DNA form, the CDR3 reads TGTGCCAGCAGCCAAGTGTCTACGGTTGGCATCCGGAATTCACCCCTCCACTTT.

This chain links TRBV7-9 with TRBJ2-7; the match to TRBD1 covers 10 bases. Germline CDR1 is SEHNR and CDR2 is FQNEAQ (reference sequence). After removal of 2 bases from V and 4 bases from J, the junction contained 2 bases not matched to a gene. CDR3 size: 14 residues. CDR3 bases: TGTGCCAGCAGCTTATTGGGACAGGGGTACGAGCAGTACTTC. It codes for CASSLLGQGYEQYF.

The chain carries TRBV5-1 and TRBJ1-6; TRBD1 matches 7 bases. Germline CDR1 is SGHRS and CDR2 is YFSETQ. CDR3 length equals 13 residues. Trimming removed 1 base from V and 8 bases from J; junction bases left unmatched: 0. The CDR3 DNA sequence: TGCGCCAGCAGCTTGACAGGGGATTCACCCCTCCACTTT. As protein: CASSLTGDSPLHF.

This clone was seen just once. The J gene is TRBJ2-2, the V gene TRBV28; weak D call: TRBD2 (7 bases). This CDR3 spans 19 amino acids. Germline V gene data show CDR1 as MDHEN and CDR2 as SYDVKM. The V end was cut by 2 bases, the J end by 4 bases, with 23 bases between. Here the CDR3 reads CASSLGAWRGRTVTGELFF. CDR3 in DNA: TGTGCCAGCAGTTTAGGGGCCTGGCGGGGGCGAACGGTCACCGGGGAGCTGTTTTTT.

The CDR3 nucleotides are TGTGCCAGCAGCCGGGACAGGGGACTATACACCTTC. Amino acid sequence: CASSRDRGLYTF. J is TRBJ1-2 and V is TRBV7-9; TRBD1 aligns across 10 bases. The junction had 5 bases not matched to a gene; V was cut back by 5 bases and J by 11 bases. The CDR3 sequence is 12 residues long. Germline CDR1 is SEHNR and CDR2 is FQNEAQ (reference sequence).

This chain uses TRBV3-1 (or the pseudogene TRBV3-2) with TRBJ2-5; 11 nucleotides align to TRBD2. The CDR3 spans 17 residues. Germline values: CDR1 LGHDT, CDR2 YNNKEL (reference sequence). V was pared by 0 bases and J by 1 base, with 4 bases of the junction left unmatched. DNA for the CDR3: TGTGCCAGCAGCCAAGATTGGCTAGCGGGGGGCCAAGAGACCCAGTACTTC. This encodes CASSQDWLAGGQETQYF.

V usage is TRBV14 and J usage is TRBJ1-2; D is unresolved. The CDR3 totals 15 residues. The germline CDR1 and CDR2 sequences are SGHDN and FVKESK. Trimming removed 0 bases from V and 6 bases from J, with 14 bases in between. The CDR3, as DNA: TGTGCCAGCAGCCAAGATCTAAACAGCTCAGATGGCTACACCTTC. Its translation is CASSQDLNSSDGYTF. Drawing the rest from reference TRBV14 and TRBJ1-2, the complete variable domain is EAGVTQFPSHSVIEKGQTVTLRCDPISGHDNLYWYRRVMGKEIKFLLHFVKESKQDESGMPNNRFLAERTGGTYSTLKVQPAELEDSGVYFCASSQDLNSSDGYTFGSGTRLTVV.

The chain carries TRBV24-1 and TRBJ2-7; 12 nucleotides line up with TRBD1. CDR1 is KGHDR, CDR2 SFDVKD, per germline. The CDR3 consists of 15 residues. After removal of 2 bases from V and 5 bases from J, the junction contained 3 bases not matched to a gene. Here the CDR3 DNA reads TGTGCCACCAGTGATTCGGGACAGGGGGCCGACGAGCAGTACTTC. Protein sequence: CATSDSGQGADEQYF.

V is TRBV3-1 (or the pseudogene TRBV3-2) and J is TRBJ1-4, with D possibly being TRBD1 (6 bases). The CDR3 has 18 residues. Between the trimmed V and J ends, which lost 1 base and 10 bases, there was a span of 25 bases. Germline loops: CDR1 LGHDT, CDR2 YNNKEL (reference sequence). This CDR3 is CASSQAGGLGRAVGKLFF. In DNA, the CDR3 is TGTGCCAGCAGCCAAGCTGGGGGGCTTGGCAGGGCGGTAGGAAAACTGTTTTTT.

The chain has TRBV3-1 (or the pseudogene TRBV3-2) and TRBJ2-7, with 8 bases identical to TRBD2. The V segment lost 3 bases and the J segment 1 base; nucleotides outside the gene matches: 8. This CDR3 is built from 16 residues. CDR1 is LGHDT, CDR2 YNNKEL, per germline (reference sequence). The DNA for the CDR3 is TGTGCCAGCAGCCAGGGTAGCGGGACAAGGTCCTACGAGCAGTACTTC. This gives the protein CASSQGSGTRSYEQYF.